The 24 T cell receptor beta chains below all came from one sample that was sequenced in a study of neurological immune-mediated disorders. TCRdb recomputed calls from the 5' RACE reads with MiXCR, one row per CDR3 protein. The top ten clones hold 1.3% of a sample with about 66,000 distinct CDR3 sequences, 3.5% to 5% of them seen once. The sequenced sample was PBMCs. All receptors come from a man aged 25 to 40 with multiple sclerosis.

This clonotype was observed at least ten times. The J gene is TRBJ2-3, the V gene TRBV15; D is ambiguous. Germline CDR1 LNHNV, CDR2 YYDKDF (reference sequence). V was trimmed by 6 bases and J by 0 bases, leaving 10 bases between them. This CDR3 spans 14 amino acids. CDR3 nucleotide sequence: TGTGCCACCAGGGAGCTTATGAGCACAGATACGCAGTATTTT. Its translation is CATRELMSTDTQYF.

This clonotype was detected many times. The chain combines TRBV6-5 with TRBJ1-6; D uncertain. Germline V gene sequence: CDR1 MNHEY, CDR2 SVGAGI. This CDR3 is built from 13 residues. Trimming removed 5 bases from V and 4 bases from J, with 6 bases in between. CDR3 sequence (DNA): TGTGCCAGCAGTCCCTCTTATAATTCACCCCTCCACTTT. Its protein is CASSPSYNSPLHF.

This clonotype has a count of ten or more. This rearrangement joins TRBV20-1 to TRBJ2-1; possible D gene TRBD1, 6 bases. V shed 0 bases and J shed 4 bases, with 19 bases lying between them. The CDR3 length is 17 residues. Looked up from germline, CDR1 is DFQATT and CDR2 is SNEGSKA (reference sequence). The CDR3 reads CSARDQGNAEKYNEQFF. Written as DNA, the CDR3 is TGCAGTGCTAGAGATCAGGGGAACGCGGAGAAATACAATGAGCAGTTCTTC.

This clonotype was detected ten times or more. This chain links TRBV9 with TRBJ2-1; the match to TRBD2 covers 8 bases. V shed 0 bases and J 6 bases; nucleotides not matched to a gene: 5. The germline gives CDR1 SGDLS, CDR2 YYNGEE. This CDR3 has 15 residues. CDR3 amino acids: CASSVVGGGFNEQFF. The CDR3 DNA reads TGTGCCAGCAGCGTAGTCGGGGGGGGCTTCAATGAGCAGTTCTTC.

This clonotype was counted many times. The gene calls are TRBV27 and TRBJ2-3; 7 positions agree with TRBD2. Trimming took 5 bases from V and 0 from J; bases not matched to a gene: 11. Germline V gene lookup returns CDR1 MNHEY and CDR2 SMNVEV (reference sequence). The CDR3 has 17 residues. In nucleotides, the CDR3 is TGTGCCAGCAGTGACTTCCCGGCCGGGGGGAGCACAGATACGCAGTATTTT. Amino acids: CASSDFPAGGSTDTQYF.

This clonotype was found many times. The chain employs TRBV5-1 and TRBJ2-2; no clear D gene. The CDR3 is 12 residues long. Trimming shortened V by 0 bases and J by 10 bases, and 7 bases separated the two germline ends. Germline CDR1 reads SGHRS; CDR2 reads YFSETQ. The CDR3 sequence: CASSLGVLELFF. The CDR3 nucleotides are TGCGCCAGCAGCTTGGGAGTTTTGGAGCTGTTTTTT.

There are a few counts of this clonotype. The chain combines TRBV11-2 with TRBJ1-4; D unclear. V lost 1 base, J lost 0 bases, and 9 bases lay in between. This CDR3 spans 16 amino acids. Germline CDR1 SGHAT, CDR2 FQNNGV. The CDR3 protein is CASSLGYRPTNEKLFF. CDR3 DNA sequence: TGTGCCAGCAGCTTAGGCTACAGACCAACTAATGAAAAACTGTTTTTT.

This clonotype was seen at least ten times. V usage is TRBV4-1 and J usage is TRBJ2-5; 7 bases line up with TRBD1. V lost 3 bases, J lost 5 bases, and 9 bases stayed unmatched. The CDR3 runs 15 residues. CDR1 and CDR2 (germline): MGHRA, YSYEKL. The CDR3 nucleotides are TGCGCCAGCAGCCAGACAGGGTCACCATTGGAGACCCAGTACTTC. Translating it yields CASSQTGSPLETQYF.

The chain joins TRBV10-3 to TRBJ1-1; TRBD1 matches at 8 bases. The CDR3 consists of 17 residues. V shed 0 bases and J 1 base; nucleotides not matched to a gene: 7. The germline CDR1 and CDR2 sequences are ENHRY and SYGVKD. DNA of the CDR3: TGTGCCATCAGTGAGTCGGGGGACAGGCGGCCGAACACTGAAGCTTTCTTT. This encodes CAISESGDRRPNTEAFF.

This clonotype was observed at least ten times. The J gene is TRBJ1-5, the V gene TRBV2; TRBD1 is a possible D gene (6 bases). Between the trimmed V and J ends, which lost 1 base and 4 bases, there was a span of 11 bases. CDR3 size: 15 residues. Germline CDR1 is SNHLY and CDR2 is FYNNEI. The CDR3 spells CASSEDTDRNQPQHF. CDR3 sequence (DNA): TGTGCCAGCAGTGAAGATACGGACAGAAATCAGCCCCAGCATTTT.

This clonotype appeared a few times. A clone one base away is much larger, so this may be a read error. This chain joins TRBV5-6 and TRBJ2-5; weak D call: TRBD2 (6 bases). The germline V gene has CDR1 SGHDT and CDR2 YYEEEE. CDR3 length: 16 residues. Trimming stripped 4 bases from V and 8 bases from J, with 24 bases between. CDR3 in amino acids: CASSRLQGGGGDTQYF. CDR3 sequence (DNA): TGTGCCAGCAGCCGGCTCCAGGGTGGCGGAGGGGATACCCAGTACTTC.

This clonotype was picked up many times. The chain combines TRBV3-1 with TRBJ1-6, with D uncertain. This CDR3 has 14 residues. Germline V CDR1 and CDR2: LGHDT, YNNKEL (reference sequence). Trimming pared 0 bases from V and 8 bases from J, leaving 8 bases between. The CDR3 protein is CASSQDGAYSPLHF. The CDR3 region has the DNA TGTGCCAGCAGCCAAGACGGAGCGTATTCACCCCTCCACTTT. Based on the CDR3 plus reference TRBV3-1 and TRBJ1-6, the full variable domain is DTAVSQTPKYLVTQMGNDKSIKCEQNLGHDTMYWYKQDSKKFLKIMFSYNNKELIINETVPNRFSPKSPDKAHLNLHINSLELGDSAVYFCASSQDGAYSPLHFGNGTRLTVT.

This clonotype was recorded at least ten times. The rearrangement uses TRBV20-1 and TRBJ1-4, with D tentatively TRBD1 (5 bases). Between the trimmed V and J ends, which lost 6 bases and 9 bases, there was a span of 14 bases. In germline, CDR1 is DFQATT, CDR2 SNEGSKA (reference sequence). The CDR3 extends over 12 amino acids. CDR3 sequence (DNA): TGCAGTGCCTGGGACCCCCCTAAAAAACTGTTTTTT. Translating gives CSAWDPPKKLFF.

The chain carries TRBV5-1 and TRBJ2-2, with D possibly TRBD1 on 6 matching bases. This CDR3 contains 13 residues. Trimming cost V 4 bases and J 5 bases, with 9 bases left between them. The germline V gene has CDR1 SGHRS and CDR2 YFSETQ. CDR3 protein: CASSQGTTGELFF. The DNA for the CDR3 is TGCGCCAGCAGCCAGGGGACAACCGGGGAGCTGTTTTTT.

This clonotype was seen at least ten times. The chain carries TRBV6-5 and TRBJ2-5, with D possibly called TRBD1 or TRBD2 (5 bases each). Between the trimmed V and J ends, which lost 4 bases and 5 bases, there was a span of 17 bases. Germline V gene data show CDR1 as MNHEY and CDR2 as SVGAGI. The CDR3 runs 15 residues. The CDR3 region is CASSSGGKVSETQYF. Written as DNA, the CDR3 is TGTGCCAGCAGTTCTGGGGGAAAGGTCTCCGAGACCCAGTACTTC.

At least ten counts were recorded for this clonotype. The rearrangement uses TRBV15 and TRBJ2-3, with 10 bases fitting TRBD1. The V gene end was trimmed by 0 bases and the J gene end by 5 bases; junction bases not matched to a gene: 8. CDR1 is LNHNV and CDR2 is YYDKDF in the germline V gene (reference sequence). This CDR3 spans 17 amino acids. CDR3 sequence reads: CATSRELDRGRGDTQYF. The CDR3 coding sequence is TGTGCCACCAGCAGAGAGTTAGACAGGGGGCGCGGAGATACGCAGTATTTT.

This clonotype has at least ten counts. The rearrangement links TRBV7-8 to TRBJ2-1, with D unclear. V was cut by 2 bases and J by 3 bases, with 5 bases left in between. The CDR3 totals 13 residues. Germline CDR1 SGHVS, CDR2 FQNEAQ. The CDR3: CASSLTDYNEQFF. In DNA form, the CDR3 reads TGTGCCAGCAGCTTAACAGACTACAATGAGCAGTTCTTC.

This clonotype was detected many times. The chain joins TRBV7-6 to TRBJ1-1; TRBD1 is a possible D gene (5 bases). Trimming stripped 5 bases from V and 2 bases from J, with 12 bases between. This CDR3 is built from 14 residues. Per the germline V gene, CDR1 is SGHVS and CDR2 is FNYEAQ. This chain's CDR3 is CASSPTTGNTEAFF. The CDR3 nucleotides read TGTGCCAGCAGCCCAACCACAGGAAACACTGAAGCTTTCTTT.

This clonotype was observed many times. V gene TRBV12-3 or TRBV12-4 combines with J gene TRBJ1-1; D is ambiguous. The CDR3 sequence is 15 residues long. The germline V and J ends were trimmed by 4 bases and 3 bases, with 15 bases remaining between them. This chain's CDR3 is CASSSSPGADTEAFF. CDR3 nucleotide sequence: TGTGCCAGCAGTTCCTCCCCGGGAGCCGACACTGAAGCTTTCTTT.

This clonotype was observed a few times. The chain has TRBV20-1 and TRBJ2-1, with 10 bases that match TRBD2. This CDR3 contains 14 residues. V lost 5 bases, J lost 4 bases, and 5 bases stayed unmatched. Germline V gene sequence: CDR1 DFQATT, CDR2 SNEGSKA (reference sequence). The CDR3 spells CSALAGVGYNEQFF. The DNA of the CDR3 is TGCAGTGCTCTAGCGGGGGTGGGGTACAATGAGCAGTTCTTC.

The sample holds many counts of this clonotype. V gene TRBV6-1 combines with J gene TRBJ1-5; a possible D gene is TRBD1 (5 bases). Germline V gives CDR1 MNHNS, CDR2 SASEGT. This CDR3 has 11 amino acids. Trimming stripped 2 bases from V and 15 bases from J, with 11 bases between. The CDR3 protein is CASSEKAGRHF. In nucleotides, the CDR3 is TGTGCCAGCAGTGAAAAGGCAGGGCGGCATTTT.

This clonotype was counted many times. The CDR3 DNA reads TGTGCCAGCAGTTCCTCTAGCGGGGAGGGGACCCAGTACTTC. This sequence encodes CASSSSSGEGTQYF. V usage is TRBV12-3 or TRBV12-4 and J usage is TRBJ2-5; 9 bases are shared with TRBD2. Trimming removed 4 bases from V and 7 bases from J; junction bases left unmatched: 7. The CDR3 sequence is 14 residues long.

At least ten counts were recorded for this clonotype. V and J are TRBV18 and TRBJ2-5; 7 bases agree with TRBD1. The CDR3 runs 13 residues. Germline V CDR1 and CDR2: KGHSH, LQKENI. With V trimmed by 3 bases and J by 3 bases, 1 base remained unmatched. As DNA, the CDR3 is TGTGCCAGCTCACCGGGACAGAAAGAGACCCAGTACTTC. It yields the protein CASSPGQKETQYF.

This clonotype was detected ten times or more. The rearrangement joins TRBV5-6 to TRBJ1-4; D gene uncertain. The V gene lost 0 bases and the J gene lost 8 bases, with 8 bases spanning the gap. This CDR3 contains 13 residues. From germline, CDR1 is SGHDT and CDR2 YYEEEE. CDR3 bases: TGTGCCAGCAGCTTGGAGTTAAAAGAAAAACTGTTTTTT. Translating gives CASSLELKEKLFF.